Listed here are 18 T cell receptor beta chains from one sample, sequenced in a study of early T cells in non-severe SARS-CoV-2 infection (dated by TCRdb to the early 2020s). Receptor amplification or capture employed 5' RACE. Sequencing was carried out with a NextSeq 500. TCRdb passed the public sequencing reads through fastp at Q25 and MiXCR, retaining productive beta sequences. Every entry covers one CDR3 protein and lists the most common genes and DNA from its rows. The sample table lists fewer than 80,000 distinct CDR3 sequences, approximately 4.6% of them with a count of one. About 3.6% of the sample comes from the top ten. The sample in question was whole blood, obtained at baseline. The receptors were sampled from an adult who was a healthcare worker with PCR-confirmed SARS-CoV-2 infection or an uninfected control (not recorded which). The donor label of this sample is uncertain.

This clonotype was seen repeatedly, ten times or more. CDR3 sequence (DNA): TGCGCCAGTAAGGGGGACAATCTAGTTACGAATACGCAGTATTTT. It translates to CASKGDNLVTNTQYF. V usage is TRBV5-1 and J usage is TRBJ2-3; weak D call: TRBD1 (6 bases). Germline V gene sequence: CDR1 SGHRS, CDR2 YFSETQ. Between the trimmed V and J ends, which lost 8 bases and 7 bases, there was a span of 23 bases. The CDR3 is made up of 15 amino acids.

This clonotype has a count of ten or more. This rearrangement joins TRBV7-9 to TRBJ1-4; D possibly corresponds to TRBD1 (5 bases). This CDR3 is built from 14 residues. Germline V gives CDR1 SEHNR, CDR2 FQNEAQ (reference sequence). Deletions cut 5 bases from V and 0 bases from J, with 7 bases between. The CDR3 here is CASSRGTTNEKLFF. The CDR3, as DNA: TGTGCCAGCAGCCGGGGCACAACTAATGAAAAACTGTTTTTT.

This clonotype was observed a handful of times. The chain recombines TRBV18 with TRBJ2-3; D remains ambiguous. CDR1 and CDR2 (germline): KGHSH, LQKENI. V was shortened by 6 bases and J by 6 bases, with 13 bases between the two germline ends. The CDR3 is 13 residues long. The CDR3 region has the DNA TGTGCCAGCTCGTTTTACCAGGCGGATACGCAGTATTTT. Translated, it gives CASSFYQADTQYF.

This clonotype came up a few times. The genes are TRBV21-1 and TRBJ1-1; the D segment call TRBD1 is taken from the table without a DNA check. TRBV21-1 is described as a pseudogene. The CDR3 contains 16 residues. CDR3: CASSKARGQMNTEAFF. DNA of the CDR3: TGTGCCAGCAGCAAAGCTAGGGGGCAAATGAACACTGAAGCTTTCTTT.

This clonotype was seen ten or more times. The chain has TRBV6-5 and TRBJ1-5; possibly TRBD1 for D (5 bases). The length of the CDR3 is 15 residues. Germline loops: CDR1 MNHEY, CDR2 SVGAGI. The ends were cut back, 6 bases at V and 4 bases at J, with 16 bases in the middle. The CDR3 loop is CASRSARGPNQPQHF. As DNA, the CDR3 is TGTGCCAGCAGGTCCGCACGGGGACCGAATCAGCCCCAGCATTTT.

The chain joins TRBV24-1 to TRBJ2-7, with D possibly being TRBD1 (6 bases). Germline loops: CDR1 KGHDR, CDR2 SFDVKD. V shed 4 bases and J shed 2 bases, with 14 bases lying between them. CDR3 size: 15 residues. CDR3 DNA sequence: TGTGCCACCAGTGAGGGACACTCTGGGACCTACGAGCAGTACTTC. It specifies CATSEGHSGTYEQYF.

V usage is TRBV7-9 and J usage is TRBJ1-5; D gene uncertain. There are 15 residues in the CDR3. Germline CDR1 and CDR2: SEHNR and FQNEAQ (reference sequence). V lost 5 bases and J lost 4, with 15 bases in between. Here the CDR3 reads CASSTSTVVNQPQHF. Here the CDR3 DNA reads TGTGCCAGCAGCACATCTACAGTCGTTAATCAGCCCCAGCATTTT.

V gene TRBV20-1 combines with J gene TRBJ2-2; D perhaps matches TRBD1 (5 bases). CDR1 is DFQATT, CDR2 SNEGSKA, per germline (reference sequence). V was clipped by 4 bases and J by 8 bases, with 14 bases between them. CDR3 length equals 13 residues. CDR3 sequence (DNA): TGCAGTGCTACGCAAGGGGCAGGAGGGGAGCTGTTTTTT. Residues: CSATQGAGGELFF.

This clonotype occurred many times. The chain combines TRBV5-6 with TRBJ2-1; D gene ambiguous. The CDR3 has 11 residues. Per the germline V gene, CDR1 is SGHDT and CDR2 is YYEEEE. Trimming pared 3 bases from V and 8 bases from J, leaving 6 bases between. The chain's CDR3 is CASSYNDEQFF. The CDR3 nucleotides are TGTGCCAGCAGCTATAACGATGAGCAGTTCTTC.

This clonotype was detected ten times or more. The CDR3 here is CASSPLAGSQETQYF. In nucleotides, the CDR3 is TGTGCCAGCTCACCGTTAGCGGGGTCCCAAGAGACCCAGTACTTC. The chain joins TRBV18 to TRBJ2-5, with 8 bases fitting TRBD2. Germline CDR1 is KGHSH and CDR2 is LQKENI. CDR3 size: 15 residues. V gave up 3 bases and J gave up 1 base; unmatched junction bases: 4.

The chain joins TRBV28 to TRBJ2-7, with D possibly TRBD1 on 5 matching bases. The V gene's germline CDR1 is MDHEN and CDR2 SYDVKM. V lost 6 bases, J lost 6 bases, and 12 bases lay in between. CDR3 length equals 12 residues. The CDR3 bases are TGTGCCAGCAGCTGGGGCGTCCTCGAGCAGTACTTC. It translates to CASSWGVLEQYF. The full variable domain, its missing parts supplied by reference TRBV28 and TRBJ2-7, is DVKVTQSSRYLVKRTGEKVFLECVQDMDHENMFWYRQDPGLGLRLIYFSYDVKMKEKGDIPEGYSVSREKKERFSLILESASTNQTSMYLCASSWGVLEQYFGPGTRLTVT.

This clonotype was picked up a small number of times. The chain combines TRBV9 with TRBJ2-1, with 9 bases that match TRBD2. The CDR3 is 15 residues long. V lost 4 bases, J lost 5 bases, and 7 bases stayed unmatched. Germline assignment: CDR1 SGDLS and CDR2 YYNGEE. This CDR3 reads CASSPPSGANNEQFF. The CDR3, as DNA: TGTGCCAGCAGCCCCCCTAGCGGGGCTAACAATGAGCAGTTCTTC. Using reference TRBV9 and TRBJ2-1 for the parts outside the CDR3, the full variable domain is DSGVTQTPKHLITATGQRVTLRCSPRSGDLSVYWYQQSLDQGLQFLIQYYNGEERAKGNILERFSAQQFPDLHSELNLSSLELGDSALYFCASSPPSGANNEQFFGPGTRLTVL.

The chain links TRBV6-1 to TRBJ2-1; D is ambiguous. There are 13 residues in the CDR3. Germline V gene data show CDR1 as MNHNS and CDR2 as SASEGT. V shed 0 bases and J shed 8 bases, with 8 bases lying between them. CDR3 loop: CASSEAWVDEQFF. CDR3 coding DNA: TGTGCCAGCAGTGAAGCGTGGGTGGATGAGCAGTTCTTC.

This clonotype was detected ten times or more. The CDR3 nucleotides are TGTGCCAGCAGTTTCGGCGGGCGGAAAACCGGGGAGCTGTTTTTT. Translated, it gives CASSFGGRKTGELFF. V usage is TRBV12-3 or TRBV12-4 and J usage is TRBJ2-2; D might be TRBD2 (5 bases). V dropped 3 bases and J dropped 5 bases, with 13 bases sitting between them. The CDR3 extends over 15 amino acids.

This clonotype was detected only a few times. This chain connects TRBV7-3 to TRBJ2-5; D is perhaps TRBD2 (6 bases). There are 14 residues in the CDR3. The V gene lost 3 bases and the J gene lost 2 bases, with 10 bases spanning the gap. Germline V gene data show CDR1 as SGHTA and CDR2 as FQGTGA. CDR3 bases: TGTGCCAGCAGCTTGTATGGGGGGCAAGAGACCCAGTACTTC. Amino acids: CASSLYGGQETQYF.

V and J are TRBV12-3 or TRBV12-4 and TRBJ1-2; TRBD1 aligns across 7 bases. J gave up 3 bases and V 3 bases, and 1 base lay outside the gene matches. The CDR3 has 13 residues. CDR3 sequence reads: CASSFDRDYGYTF. DNA of the CDR3: TGTGCCAGCAGTTTCGACAGGGACTATGGCTACACCTTC.

This clonotype was observed many times. The chain is built from TRBV5-1 and TRBJ2-7; D unresolved. Germline loops: CDR1 SGHRS, CDR2 YFSETQ. V gave up 5 bases and J gave up 4 bases, with 16 bases separating them. The CDR3 has 14 amino acids. DNA of the CDR3: TGCGCCAGCAGACTTGAGATGGCTACTTACGAGCAGTACTTC. Translating it yields CASRLEMATYEQYF.

This clonotype was seen more than once but under ten times. This rearrangement joins TRBV7-2 to TRBJ1-5; 8 nucleotides match TRBD1. The CDR3 has 15 amino acids. The ends lost 5 bases at V and 3 bases at J; junction bases unmatched: 6. From germline, CDR1 is SGHTA and CDR2 FQGNSA. The CDR3 sequence is CASSNRQGNNQPQHF. Here the CDR3 DNA reads TGTGCCAGCAGCAACAGACAGGGGAACAATCAGCCCCAGCATTTT.